One and the same sample provided the 11 T cell receptor beta chains below, sequenced in a study of T cells expressing NK-cell markers. No DNA is given; TCRdb re-called the 5' RACE reads and lists each CDR3 protein once. The sample data list 300,000 to 500,000 distinct CDR3 sequences. The source material was blood T cells: a sorted CD56 or NKG2C T cell subset, CD4+ or CD8+ T cells, or bulk PBMC T cells (not recorded which). The receptors come from a woman aged 50 to 60 in good health.

CDR3 residues: CASSGTIAGELFF. The chain carries TRBV11-1 and TRBJ2-2; TCRdb indicates TRBD2, and absent DNA this call remains unverified. The CDR3 consists of 13 residues. From germline, CDR1 is SGHAT and CDR2 FQDESV (reference sequence).

The chain joins TRBV4-1 to TRBJ1-4. There are 12 residues in the CDR3. The V gene's germline CDR1 is MGHRA and CDR2 YSYEKL. The CDR3: CASSQEGEKLFF.

V usage is TRBV20-1 and J usage is TRBJ1-1; lacking DNA, the TRBD1 call made by TCRdb goes unchecked. This CDR3 contains 14 residues. Germline lookup yields CDR1 DFQATT and CDR2 SNEGSKA (reference sequence). Here the CDR3 reads CSARSQGANTEAFF.

The rearrangement links TRBV6-2 or TRBV6-3 to TRBJ2-1. The CDR3 is made up of 12 amino acids. Per the germline V gene, CDR1 is MNHEY and CDR2 is SVGEGT. CDR3 loop: CASGSNYNEQFF.

The gene calls are TRBV6-6 and TRBJ2-5; TCRdb proposes TRBD1, but this gene call is untestable without DNA. Per the germline V gene, CDR1 is MNHNY and CDR2 is SVGAGI (reference sequence). The CDR3 length is 15 residues. The CDR3 here is CASSWDREYQETQYF.

This chain connects TRBV4-1 to TRBJ2-2. Germline V lookup: CDR1 MGHRA, CDR2 YSYEKL. There are 15 residues in the CDR3. Here the CDR3 reads CASSLERTRTGELFF.

The chain is built from TRBV20-1 and TRBJ2-4. CDR3 size: 12 residues. Germline CDR1 and CDR2: DFQATT and SNEGSKA (reference sequence). The CDR3 sequence is CSAGDTKNIQYF.

This chain connects TRBV24-1 to TRBJ2-1. Germline V gene data show CDR1 as KGHDR and CDR2 as SFDVKD. This CDR3 is 14 amino acids long. The CDR3 sequence: CATSDFRGDNEQFF.

The chain employs TRBV6-2 or TRBV6-3 and TRBJ1-2; checking the TCRdb D call of TRBD1 is not possible without DNA. Per the germline V gene, CDR1 is MNHEY and CDR2 is SVGEGT. The CDR3 runs to 15 residues. The CDR3 sequence is CASSYSSTGSYGYTF.

CDR3 protein: CASSPIGQIPSYNEQFF. The chain combines TRBV3-1 with TRBJ2-1; TCRdb's D call, TRBD1, is unchecked because there is no DNA. The germline V gene encodes CDR1 LGHDT and CDR2 YNNKEL (reference sequence). This CDR3 has 17 amino acids.

J is TRBJ2-3 and V is TRBV20-1; TCRdb names TRBD2, which stays unverified in the absence of DNA. This CDR3 region has 16 residues. Germline values: CDR1 DFQATT, CDR2 SNEGSKA (reference sequence). CDR3 loop: CSARLPTSQLTDTQYF.